Each of the 20 T cell receptor beta chains below was sequenced from the same sample in a study of blood T cells in healthy people across ages. For the second PCR, which ran for roughly 7 to 11 cycles, a sample-barcoded 5' primer and a J-beta primer mix were used. Via MiXCR, TCRdb re-called the 5' RACE reads, giving one row per CDR3 protein. Of 500,000 to 700,000 distinct CDR3 sequences in the sample, about 28% are singletons; the top ten hold 15% to 17%. The sample consisted of blood. The source of these receptors is a woman aged 80 or over in good health.

CDR3 nucleotides: TGTGCCAGCAGTTTCAACGACGGGTCCTACGAGCAGTACTTC. This gives the protein CASSFNDGSYEQYF. This chain links TRBV6-2 or TRBV6-3 with TRBJ2-4; D uncertain. The J call may be faulty, since TRBJ2-7 better matches the DNA end. The CDR3 runs to 14 residues. Germline CDR1 MNHEY, CDR2 SVGEGT.

A remark on this clonotype: One junction end does not reproduce the germline sequence, and a read error may be involved. The gene calls are TRBV5-4 and TRBJ2-7; 7 bases are a match to TRBD1. The CDR3 spans 15 residues. Germline assignment: CDR1 SGHNT and CDR2 YYREEE (reference sequence). The CDR3 loop is CDSSFLQGITYEQYF. The CDR3 DNA sequence: TGTGACAGCAGCTTTCTACAGGGGATTACCTACGAGCAGTACTTC.

Regarding this clonotype: A much larger clone differs by one base, so this may be a read error. This sequence joins TRBV27 and TRBJ2-5; 8 positions match TRBD2. The CDR3 loop spans 16 amino acids. V lost 5 bases to trimming and J lost 11 bases; unmatched junction nucleotides: 19. Germline V gene lookup returns CDR1 MNHEY and CDR2 SMNVEV (reference sequence). The CDR3 region has the DNA TGTGCCAGCAGTATCCGAGCGTACGGGGGGGCGAATGAGCAGTACTTC. Its protein is CASSIRAYGGANEQYF.

This clonotype has ten or more counts. This chain links TRBV4-2 with TRBJ2-5; 15 bases align to TRBD2. Trimming at V came to 4 bases and at J to 5 bases, leaving 5 bases not matched to a gene. The CDR3 is made up of 16 amino acids. Looked up from germline, CDR1 is LGHNA and CDR2 is YNFKEQ. In DNA form, the CDR3 reads TGTGCCAGCAGCCTAACCGGGACTAGCGGGGGGGAGACCCAGTACTTC. Its protein product is CASSLTGTSGGETQYF.

The chain combines TRBV7-2 with TRBJ2-3, with a weak D call TRBD2 (5 bases). The V gene's germline CDR1 is SGHTA and CDR2 FQGNSA. Trimming took 8 bases from V and 1 from J, leaving 10 bases between them. The CDR3 contains 13 residues. CDR3 loop: CASLPAGTDTQYF. The DNA for the CDR3 is TGTGCCAGCCTTCCAGCGGGCACAGATACGCAGTATTTT.

To note about this clonotype: This sequence may be a read error, since a much larger clone differs from it by one base. The chain has TRBV5-1 and TRBJ2-5, with D tentatively TRBD2 (7 bases). CDR1 is SGHRS and CDR2 is YFSETQ in the germline V gene. Between the trimmed V and J ends, which lost 2 bases and 11 bases, there was a span of 19 bases. The CDR3 has 14 residues. The CDR3 nucleotides read TGCGCCAGCAGCTTCGGCGGGGGCCGCAATGAGCAGTACTTC. Its protein product is CASSFGGGRNEQYF. Combining the CDR3 with reference TRBV5-1 and TRBJ2-5 gives the whole variable domain KAGVTQTPRYLIKTRGQQVTLSCSPISGHRSVSWYQQTPGQGLQFLFEYFSETQRNKGNFPGRFSGRQFSNSRSEMNVSTLELGDSALYLCASSFGGGRNEQYFGPGTRLLVL.

A note on this clonotype: Being one base from a much bigger clone, this may be a read error. The chain joins TRBV27 to TRBJ1-6; D is perhaps TRBD1 (5 bases). This CDR3 contains 15 residues. Trimming cost V 6 bases and J 9 bases, with 18 bases left between them. In germline, CDR1 is MNHEY, CDR2 SMNVEV (reference sequence). CDR3 coding DNA: TGTGCCAGCAGGGGACGCGGCATTGGGGCTTCACCCCTCCACTTT. Translating it yields CASRGRGIGASPLHF.

The J gene is TRBJ2-3, the V gene TRBV12-3 or TRBV12-4, with D tentatively TRBD2 (6 bases). Trimming removed 5 bases at V and 1 base at J, with 10 bases between. There are 14 residues in the CDR3. CDR3 loop: CASSPPGGTDTQYF. The DNA of the CDR3 is TGTGCCAGCAGTCCCCCGGGAGGCACAGATACGCAGTATTTT.

In this sample, this clonotype turned up many times. This chain connects TRBV7-2 to TRBJ1-1, with D maybe TRBD1 (6 bases). The CDR3 sequence is 14 residues long. Germline CDR1 reads SGHTA; CDR2 reads FQGNSA. Trimming stripped 0 bases from V and 7 bases from J, with 12 bases between. The CDR3 region has the DNA TGTGCCAGCAGCTTAGCACACAGGGAGGGTGAAGCTTTCTTT. This sequence encodes CASSLAHREGEAFF. Full variable domain (remainder filled in from reference TRBV7-2 and TRBJ1-1): GAGVSQSPSNKVTEKGKDVELRCDPISGHTALYWYRQSLGQGLEFLIYFQGNSAPDKSGLPSDRFSAERTGGSVSTLTIQRTQQEDSAVYLCASSLAHREGEAFFGQGTRLTVV.

The V gene is TRBV12-3 or TRBV12-4, the J gene TRBJ1-6, with D maybe TRBD1 (6 bases). Trimming took 8 bases from V and 10 from J, leaving 12 bases between them. The CDR3 is 12 amino acids. CDR3 loop: CASGSTGSPLHF. CDR3 nucleotide sequence: TGTGCCAGCGGGTCGACAGGATCACCCCTCCACTTT.

This chain uses TRBV6-2 or TRBV6-3 with TRBJ2-7; D is possibly TRBD1 (5 bases). The DNA end is more similar to TRBJ2-5, so the J call may be wrong. The CDR3 has 12 amino acids. CDR1 is MNHEY and CDR2 is SVGEGT in the germline V gene. The CDR3 protein is CASISREETQYF. For the CDR3, the DNA is TGTGCCAGCATCTCCAGGGAAGAGACCCAGTACTTC.

Comment on this clonotype: Being one base from a much bigger clone, this may be a read error. V and J are TRBV3-1 and TRBJ2-1; D is undetermined. V was cut by 1 base and J by 9 bases, with 19 bases left in between. The CDR3 runs to 16 residues. Germline V gene sequence: CDR1 LGHDT, CDR2 YNNKEL (reference sequence). CDR3 DNA sequence: TGTGCCAGCAGCCAAGCTACAGCTTCTAGGTCGGGTGAGCAGTTCTTC. This gives the protein CASSQATASRSGEQFF.

This clonotype has a handful of counts. With a much larger clone just one base away, this may be a read error. The rearrangement uses TRBV10-3 and TRBJ2-7, with TRBD2 as a possible D gene (5 bases). The germline gives CDR1 ENHRY, CDR2 SYGVKD. The CDR3 is 17 residues long. The CDR3 region is CTISESPRALNSYEQYF. The DNA of the CDR3 is TGTACCATCAGTGAGTCCCCGCGGGCCTTAAACTCCTACGAGCAGTACTTC.

This clonotype was picked up many times. This chain uses TRBV30 with TRBJ2-3, with TRBD2 identical over 8 bases. This CDR3 contains 15 residues. Germline-derived CDR1 and CDR2 are GTSNPN and SVGIG (reference sequence). Trimming at V came to 1 base and at J to 8 bases, leaving 11 bases not matched to a gene. The CDR3 DNA sequence: TGTGCCTGGAGTGACCTAGCGGGCTTCGTTGCTACGCAGTATTTT. Its protein is CAWSDLAGFVATQYF.

The rearrangement links TRBV10-3 to TRBJ1-1, with D possibly TRBD1 on 6 matching bases. Germline V gives CDR1 ENHRY, CDR2 SYGVKD. The CDR3 totals 13 residues. V lost 3 bases and J 3 bases, leaving 8 bases between the germline ends. Here the CDR3 DNA reads TGTGCCATCAGTGATCCAGGGGACACTGAAGCTTTCTTT. Residues: CAISDPGDTEAFF.

On this clonotype: This may be a read error, as it is one base from a much larger clone. The CDR3 sequence: CASSILAGEGGQFF. CDR3 DNA: TGTGCCAGCAGCATACTAGCGGGGGAAGGTGGGCAGTTCTTC. The chain is built from TRBV9 and TRBJ2-1; 11 nucleotides line up with TRBD2. The CDR3 has 14 amino acids. CDR1 and CDR2 (germline): SGDLS, YYNGEE. Trimming removed 4 bases from V and 12 bases from J; junction bases left unmatched: 9.

This chain joins TRBV20-1 and TRBJ2-3, with 9 bases identical to TRBD2. CDR1 DFQATT and CDR2 SNEGSKA come from the germline V gene (reference sequence). The CDR3 has 15 residues. V lost 3 bases, J lost 4 bases, and 8 bases stayed unmatched. The CDR3 bases are TGCAGTGCTAGGGGGCGGGGGGGCTTTCCAGATACGCAGTATTTT. Protein: CSARGRGGFPDTQYF.

As regards this clonotype: Sequence at one end of the junction differs from germline and may be a read error. The genes are TRBV5-1 and TRBJ2-7; 8 bases match TRBD2. This CDR3 is built from 13 residues. In germline, CDR1 is SGHRS, CDR2 YFSETQ. The CDR3 coding sequence is TGTGCCAGCAGCTTCCGGACTAGCAACGAGCAGTACTTC. Residues: CASSFRTSNEQYF.

The V and J genes are TRBV5-1 and TRBJ1-1; D is ambiguous. CDR3 length equals 15 residues. Germline V gene lookup returns CDR1 SGHRS and CDR2 YFSETQ. The V gene lost 1 base and the J gene lost 1 base, with 11 bases spanning the gap. As DNA, the CDR3 is TGCGCCAGCAGCTTGACTCAGACAAGGAACACTGAAGCTTTCTTT. It yields the protein CASSLTQTRNTEAFF.

This clonotype was counted at least ten times. The chain joins TRBV10-3 to TRBJ2-7; D may be TRBD1 (6 bases). V was cut by 6 bases and J by 1 base, with 16 bases left in between. CDR3 length: 15 amino acids. Germline CDR1 ENHRY, CDR2 SYGVKD. CDR3 residues: CAIRPTTGKSYEQYF. In DNA form, the CDR3 reads TGTGCCATCAGACCCACGACAGGAAAGTCCTACGAGCAGTACTTC.